Each of the 18 T cell receptor beta chains below was sequenced from the same sample in a study of blood T cell repertoires in COVID-19. TCRdb keeps only in-frame clones here, not all; method: immunoSEQ multiplex PCR. Among roughly 67,000 clones listed, roughly 84% were seen once. The sequenced sample consisted of peripheral blood. The receptors originated from a man between 50 and 59 years old with active COVID-19.

This clone was seen once. The chain carries TRBV6-5 and TRBJ1-5; maybe TRBD1 (6 bases). V lost 5 bases to trimming and J lost 2 bases, with 13 bases between them. Germline V CDR1 and CDR2: MNHEY, SVGAGI. The CDR3 covers 15 residues. The CDR3 bases are TGTGCCAGCAGTCAGGGGACGGAGGGCAATCAGCCCCAGCATTTT. As protein: CASSQGTEGNQPQHF.

The gene calls are TRBV5-4 and TRBJ1-2, with 7 bases fitting TRBD1. CDR1 is SGHNT and CDR2 is YYREEE in the germline V gene (reference sequence). V lost 10 bases to trimming and J lost 5 bases; unmatched junction nucleotides: 8. The CDR3 has 12 amino acids. This CDR3 is CAGSGGGYGYTF. CDR3 bases: TGTGCCGGATCAGGGGGAGGATATGGCTACACCTTC.

In DNA form, the CDR3 reads TGTGCCTGGAGTGAATTCGGACTAGCGGGAGAGACCCAGTACTTC. As protein: CAWSEFGLAGETQYF. This sequence joins TRBV30 and TRBJ2-5; TRBD2 aligns across 11 bases. Germline-derived CDR1 and CDR2 are GTSNPN and SVGIG (reference sequence). The CDR3 sequence is 15 residues long. V was clipped by 1 base and J by 4 bases; unmatched bases: 5.

A note on this clone: Other DNA sequences from this sample encode an identical CDR3 as well. The gene calls are TRBV5-1 and TRBJ2-3; D ambiguous. V lost 0 bases and J 2 bases, leaving 10 bases between the germline ends. This CDR3 comprises 15 residues. CDR1 is SGHRS and CDR2 is YFSETQ in the germline V gene. The CDR3 sequence is CASSLVGQVTDTQYF. The CDR3 coding sequence is TGCGCCAGCAGCTTGGTTGGGCAGGTCACAGATACGCAGTATTTT.

A few counts support this clone. The V and J genes are TRBV4-3 and TRBJ2-7; possibly TRBD1 for D (5 bases). The V and J ends lost 0 bases and 3 bases respectively, with 12 bases between them. The CDR3 extends over 15 amino acids. Germline values: CDR1 LGHNA, CDR2 YSLEER. The CDR3 spells CASSQDNLRVYEQYF. As DNA, the CDR3 is TGCGCCAGCAGCCAAGATAACCTCAGGGTCTACGAGCAGTACTTC.

The CDR3 region is CASSGGQRTGELFF. For the CDR3, the DNA is TGTGCCAGCTCTGGTGGACAGAGAACCGGGGAGCTGTTTTTT. The rearrangement uses TRBV18 and TRBJ2-2; maybe TRBD1 (6 bases). V shed 6 bases and J shed 5 bases, with 13 bases lying between them. The CDR3 runs 14 residues. Germline CDR1 is KGHSH and CDR2 is LQKENI.

This clone has a single count. This chain links TRBV18 with TRBJ1-5; D is undetermined. V was clipped by 1 base and J by 7 bases, with 14 bases between them. CDR1 is KGHSH and CDR2 is LQKENI in the germline V gene. CDR3 length: 15 residues. The CDR3, as DNA: TGTGCCAGCTCACCACGGTCGGCAGGCGGGCAGCCCCAGCATTTT. Its translation is CASSPRSAGGQPQHF.

The rearrangement joins TRBV9 to TRBJ2-3, with no clear D. From germline, CDR1 is SGDLS and CDR2 YYNGEE. This CDR3 spans 14 amino acids. Trimming shortened V by 0 bases and J by 2 bases, and 7 bases separated the two germline ends. This chain's CDR3 is CASSVGPITDTQYF. CDR3 coding DNA: TGTGCCAGCAGCGTAGGGCCCATCACAGATACGCAGTATTTT.

The chain has TRBV20-1 and TRBJ2-5; tentative D call: TRBD2 (5 bases). From germline, CDR1 is DFQATT and CDR2 SNEGSKA (reference sequence). V lost 3 bases and J lost 6, with 14 bases in between. CDR3 length equals 13 residues. The CDR3 reads CSASGTVGKTQYF. The CDR3 DNA reads TGCAGTGCTAGTGGAACGGTCGGGAAGACCCAGTACTTC.

The chain links TRBV5-1 to TRBJ1-2, with 11 bases aligning to TRBD1. Germline trimming cut 0 bases from V and 3 bases from J; bases unmatched to any gene: 7. There are 17 residues in the CDR3. The germline V gene encodes CDR1 SGHRS and CDR2 YFSETQ. The CDR3 sequence: CASSLAPRDRGYYGYTF. As DNA, the CDR3 is TGCGCCAGCAGCTTGGCGCCAAGGGACAGGGGGTACTATGGCTACACCTTC.

The count of this clone is one. This chain links TRBV6-5 with TRBJ2-1, with 9 bases lining up with TRBD2. Per germline, CDR1 MNHEY and CDR2 SVGAGI. The CDR3 is made up of 15 amino acids. J gave up 7 bases and V 2 bases, and 6 bases lay outside the gene matches. CDR3 sequence (DNA): TGTGCCAGCAGTTACGGCGCGGGGGGGCTTAATGAGCAGTTCTTC. Amino acid sequence: CASSYGAGGLNEQFF.

The gene calls are TRBV9 and TRBJ1-1; 8 bases line up with TRBD1. The CDR3 totals 15 residues. V lost 0 bases to trimming and J lost 6 bases; unmatched junction nucleotides: 7. Germline V CDR1 and CDR2: SGDLS, YYNGEE. CDR3 nucleotide sequence: TGTGCCAGCAGCGTAGCCGGACAGGGAGGGTCTGAAGCTTTCTTT. Protein: CASSVAGQGGSEAFF.

The rearrangement uses TRBV18 and TRBJ1-1; D unresolved. The V end lost 0 bases, the J end lost 6 bases, and 11 bases lay between the germline ends. The CDR3 is made up of 14 amino acids. The V gene's germline CDR1 is KGHSH and CDR2 LQKENI. The CDR3 reads CASSPPVSQSEAFF. The CDR3 DNA is TGTGCCAGCTCACCACCGGTGTCACAATCTGAAGCTTTCTTT.

The rearrangement links TRBV6-2 or TRBV6-3 to TRBJ1-1, with no clear D. The CDR3 extends over 12 amino acids. In germline, CDR1 is MNHEY, CDR2 SVGEGT. V was trimmed by 2 bases and J by 6 bases, leaving 7 bases between them. The CDR3 DNA is TGTGCCAGCAGTTACCCAAGCCCTGAAGCTTTCTTT. This translates into CASSYPSPEAFF.

This chain connects TRBV5-4 to TRBJ2-3, with D possibly TRBD1 on 6 matching bases. The CDR3 extends over 14 amino acids. Germline assignment: CDR1 SGHNT and CDR2 YYREEE (reference sequence). The V gene lost 2 bases and the J gene lost 7 bases, with 14 bases spanning the gap. The CDR3 spells CASSFEQGLYTQYF. In DNA, the CDR3 is TGTGCCAGCAGCTTTGAACAGGGCCTTTATACGCAGTATTTT. The full variable domain, completed using reference TRBV5-4 and TRBJ2-3, is ETGVTQSPTHLIKTRGQQVTLRCSSQSGHNTVSWYQQALGQGPQFIFQYYREEENGRGNFPPRFSGLQFPNYSSELNVNALELDDSALYLCASSFEQGLYTQYFGPGTRLTVL.

The rearrangement uses TRBV12-3 or TRBV12-4 and TRBJ1-1; D may be TRBD1 (5 bases). This CDR3 region has 13 residues. V gave up 5 bases and J gave up 1 base, with 8 bases separating them. The CDR3, as DNA: TGTGCCAGCAGTAACCAGGGGAACACTGAAGCTTTCTTT. Encoded protein: CASSNQGNTEAFF.

CDR3 bases: TGTGCCAGCAGCGACCAGGGGGACGAGCAGTACTTC. Protein product: CASSDQGDEQYF. The chain links TRBV9 to TRBJ2-7, with 7 bases identical to TRBD1. The CDR3 spans 12 residues. The germline V gene encodes CDR1 SGDLS and CDR2 YYNGEE. V shed 3 bases, J shed 5 bases, and the junction held 2 bases outside the gene matches.

This chain uses TRBV7-9 with TRBJ2-2; D not certain. V was trimmed by 1 base and J by 0 bases, leaving 15 bases between them. The germline V gene encodes CDR1 SEHNR and CDR2 FQNEAQ (reference sequence). CDR3 size: 18 residues. The CDR3 is CASSLGSLEPPNTGELFF. The CDR3 nucleotides read TGTGCCAGCAGCTTAGGAAGCCTAGAGCCGCCGAACACCGGGGAGCTGTTTTTT.